One sample yielded the 14 T cell receptor beta chains listed below, sequenced in a study of technical replicates of blood from a few donors. The protocol was immunoSEQ multiplex PCR, while the TCRdb copy is restricted to in-frame clones and leaves out a portion. The sample lists 70,000 to 85,000 clones, 95% to 98% occurring once. Material for sequencing was T cells isolated from PBMCs. These receptors came from a human donor in good health.

The chain joins TRBV5-4 to TRBJ2-5, with a possible D match to TRBD1 (6 bases). Germline V gene lookup returns CDR1 SGHNT and CDR2 YYREEE (reference sequence). CDR3 length equals 17 residues. V was shortened by 0 bases and J by 5 bases, with 20 bases between the two germline ends. CDR3 in DNA: TGTGCCAGCAGCTTGGTCCCTCCAACAGGGTTCAGGGAGACCCAGTACTTC. Protein: CASSLVPPTGFRETQYF.

The count of this clone is one. The J gene is TRBJ2-5, the V gene TRBV29-1; 11 nucleotides align to TRBD1. Per the germline V gene, CDR1 is SQVTM and CDR2 is ANQGSEA. The CDR3 contains 17 residues. V was clipped by 3 bases and J by 0 bases; unmatched bases: 9. This chain's CDR3 is CSVDGTGGSVDQETQYF. CDR3 nucleotides: TGCAGCGTTGACGGGACAGGGGGATCGGTTGACCAAGAGACCCAGTACTTC.

The V call is TRBV9, the J call TRBJ2-7, with TRBD2 identical over 9 bases. The germline CDR1 and CDR2 sequences are SGDLS and YYNGEE. V gave up 0 bases and J gave up 5 bases; unmatched junction bases: 6. The CDR3 runs 15 residues. The CDR3 DNA follows: TGTGCCAGCAGCGTAGGGACTAGCGCCGGGCACGAGCAGTACTTC. This gives the protein CASSVGTSAGHEQYF.

The V call is TRBV7-9, the J call TRBJ2-1; 15 positions match TRBD2. Germline assignment: CDR1 SEHNR and CDR2 FQNEAQ (reference sequence). V dropped 8 bases and J dropped 0; count of bases not matched to a gene: 5. This CDR3 spans 17 amino acids. The CDR3 coding sequence is TGTGCCAGCGGGGGGACTAGCGGGGGGCTCTCCTACAATGAGCAGTTCTTC. Its protein is CASGGTSGGLSYNEQFF.

The chain recombines TRBV11-3 with TRBJ1-2; 7 nucleotides line up with TRBD1. The CDR3 extends over 12 amino acids. The V gene end was trimmed by 5 bases and the J gene end by 10 bases; junction bases not matched to a gene: 7. CDR1 is SGHNT and CDR2 is YENEEA in the germline V gene. Here the CDR3 reads CASSQTGNLYTF. CDR3 bases: TGTGCCAGCAGCCAGACAGGGAATCTCTACACCTTC.

J is TRBJ1-2 and V is TRBV6-5; D might be TRBD1 (6 bases). The CDR3 loop spans 13 amino acids. V shed 4 bases and J shed 5 bases, with 11 bases lying between them. The germline CDR1 and CDR2 sequences are MNHEY and SVGAGI. The CDR3: CASSSGTLYGYTF. Here the CDR3 DNA reads TGTGCCAGCAGTTCCGGGACACTGTATGGCTACACCTTC.

V gene TRBV18 combines with J gene TRBJ1-2; TRBD1 might be the D (6 bases). The CDR3 sequence is 15 residues long. Germline V gives CDR1 KGHSH, CDR2 LQKENI. V lost 3 bases and J 0 bases, leaving 11 bases between the germline ends. As DNA, the CDR3 is TGTGCCAGCTCACCGCCCGGACAGCCTAACTATGGCTACACCTTC. Encoded protein: CASSPPGQPNYGYTF.

The sample holds one count of this clone. This chain links TRBV7-9 with TRBJ1-4, with TRBD1 as a possible D gene (5 bases). V dropped 1 base and J dropped 5 bases, with 14 bases sitting between them. CDR1 and CDR2 (germline): SEHNR, FQNEAQ (reference sequence). This CDR3 is built from 16 residues. CDR3 coding DNA: TGTGCCAGCAGCTTAGGTCTGGGGGGGTTCAATGAAAAACTGTTTTTT. Protein sequence: CASSLGLGGFNEKLFF.

The chain links TRBV7-6 to TRBJ2-5; tentative D call: TRBD1 (6 bases). Trimming left V 5 bases short and J 0 bases short, with 10 bases between. The CDR3 contains 14 residues. The germline CDR1 and CDR2 sequences are SGHVS and FNYEAQ. CDR3 DNA: TGTGCCAGCAGCCTACAGGGTTACCAAGAGACCCAGTACTTC. Its translation is CASSLQGYQETQYF.

The V gene is TRBV5-1, the J gene TRBJ1-1; D is unresolved. Per the germline V gene, CDR1 is SGHRS and CDR2 is YFSETQ. The CDR3 length is 16 residues. The V gene lost 5 bases and the J gene lost 4 bases, with 21 bases spanning the gap. DNA for the CDR3: TGCGCCAGCAGACTGAATGAACGATACCGGGGCACTGAAGCTTTCTTT. It codes for CASRLNERYRGTEAFF.

The chain couples TRBV5-1 to TRBJ2-1, with TRBD2 as a possible D gene (5 bases). Germline V CDR1 and CDR2: SGHRS, YFSETQ. The CDR3 is made up of 14 amino acids. The germline V and J ends were trimmed by 4 bases and 6 bases, with 14 bases remaining between them. Here the CDR3 reads CASSPTTSINEQFF. Written as DNA, the CDR3 is TGCGCCAGCAGCCCAACCACTAGTATCAATGAGCAGTTCTTC. The full variable domain, in which reference TRBV5-1 and TRBJ2-1 provide the parts outside the CDR3, is KAGVTQTPRYLIKTRGQQVTLSCSPISGHRSVSWYQQTPGQGLQFLFEYFSETQRNKGNFPGRFSGRQFSNSRSEMNVSTLELGDSALYLCASSPTTSINEQFFGPGTRLTVL.

V and J are TRBV19 and TRBJ2-7; 9 bases map to TRBD1. CDR1 and CDR2 from the germline V gene are LNHDA and SQIVND (reference sequence). With 4 bases clipped from V and 4 bases from J, the junction kept 8 bases outside the gene matches. The CDR3 has 15 residues. In nucleotides, the CDR3 is TGTGCCAGTAGTACCACCGGGACAGGGCTTTACGAGCAGTACTTC. Translating it yields CASSTTGTGLYEQYF.

The CDR3 DNA follows: TGTGCCAGCAGTTTTCGAAGGACAGGGTTGACCGGCGAGCAGTACTTC. It yields the protein CASSFRRTGLTGEQYF. This chain links TRBV27 with TRBJ2-7, with TRBD1 matching over 8 bases. Germline CDR1 MNHEY, CDR2 SMNVEV (reference sequence). Trimming at V came to 3 bases and at J to 6 bases, leaving 13 bases not matched to a gene. The CDR3 is made up of 16 amino acids.

The CDR3 protein is CASSTGGASSGGYTF. CDR3 DNA sequence: TGTGCCAGCAGTACAGGGGGCGCATCCAGCGGTGGCTACACCTTC. The chain has TRBV2 and TRBJ1-2; 9 nucleotides align to TRBD1. Germline lookup yields CDR1 SNHLY and CDR2 FYNNEI. With 5 bases clipped from V and 7 bases from J, the junction kept 11 bases outside the gene matches. The CDR3 is made up of 15 amino acids.